Presented here are 17 T cell receptor beta chains from one specimen sequenced in a study of T cells in Graves' hyperthyroidism and ophthalmopathy. The investigators amplified TCR beta CDR3 regions from RNA transcripts. The TCR CDR3 was amplified in a first-round RT-PCR using the HTBI primer set. Using its own MiXCR run on the multiplex PCR reads, TCRdb lists one record per CDR3 protein. The sample contains under 650,000 distinct CDR3 sequences, roughly 17% of which appear only once. Source material: blood. The origin of the receptors is a woman aged 30 to 39 with Graves' hyperthyroidism.

This clonotype was recorded at least ten times. The chain links TRBV9 to TRBJ2-5, with no clear D. CDR1 SGDLS and CDR2 YYNGEE come from the germline V gene. The CDR3 extends over 16 amino acids. V was clipped by 3 bases and J by 0 bases, with 15 bases between them. The CDR3 is CASSAGPYPYQETQYF. The DNA of the CDR3 is TGTGCCAGCAGCGCCGGACCTTACCCGTACCAAGAGACCCAGTACTTC.

The genes are TRBV3-1 and TRBJ2-2, with TRBD2 identical over 10 bases. From germline, CDR1 is LGHDT and CDR2 YNNKEL (reference sequence). The CDR3 consists of 17 residues. V dropped 7 bases and J dropped 7; count of bases not matched to a gene: 15. In DNA form, the CDR3 reads TGTGCCAGCACTAATATGCTAGCGGGAGTATCTATCGGGGAGCTGTTTTTT. Translating it yields CASTNMLAGVSIGELFF. Full variable domain (missing parts from reference TRBV3-1 and TRBJ2-2): DTAVSQTPKYLVTQMGNDKSIKCEQNLGHDTMYWYKQDSKKFLKIMFSYNNKELIINETVPNRFSPKSPDKAHLNLHINSLELGDSAVYFCASTNMLAGVSIGELFFGEGSRLTVL.

The chain recombines TRBV6-1 with TRBJ1-2, with D possibly matching TRBD1 (6 bases). The CDR3 contains 16 residues. Germline CDR1 MNHNS, CDR2 SASEGT. Trimming left V 7 bases short and J 2 bases short, with 20 bases between. The CDR3 DNA sequence: TGTGCCAGCACCCCCCTCGGGACATGGGTAAACTATGGCTACACCTTC. It specifies CASTPLGTWVNYGYTF.

The rearrangement joins TRBV24-1 to TRBJ2-3; D is ambiguous. Germline CDR1 and CDR2: KGHDR and SFDVKD. V shed 8 bases and J shed 1 base, with 12 bases lying between them. The CDR3 consists of 14 residues. CDR3 residues: CATKGDGRTDTQYF. The CDR3 coding sequence is TGTGCCACCAAAGGAGACGGACGCACAGATACGCAGTATTTT.

The CDR3, as DNA: TGTGCCAGCAGCTTAGTTGGTCTAGCGGGAGAAAACGAGCAGTACTTC. Its translation is CASSLVGLAGENEQYF. The chain employs TRBV7-2 and TRBJ2-7, with 10 bases matching TRBD2. The CDR3 loop spans 16 amino acids. Germline lookup yields CDR1 SGHTA and CDR2 FQGNSA. V shed 1 base, J shed 5 bases, and the junction held 8 bases outside the gene matches.

This clonotype was recorded a few times. The J gene is TRBJ1-5, the V gene TRBV10-3, with D possibly TRBD1 on 6 matching bases. Germline CDR1 is ENHRY and CDR2 is SYGVKD. The CDR3 has 17 amino acids. The V end was cut by 0 bases, the J end by 1 base, with 13 bases between. In DNA, the CDR3 is TGTGCCATCAGTGAGTCCCGCCAGGGGTTCAGCAATCAGCCCCAGCATTTT. Translated: CAISESRQGFSNQPQHF.

This clonotype was found a few times. The chain carries TRBV19 and TRBJ1-4; 9 bases line up with TRBD1. This CDR3 is built from 15 residues. The ends lost 5 bases at V and 6 bases at J; junction bases unmatched: 7. From germline, CDR1 is LNHDA and CDR2 SQIVND (reference sequence). CDR3 region: CASSPEGQGHEKLFF. CDR3 coding DNA: TGTGCCAGTAGTCCCGAGGGACAGGGACATGAAAAACTGTTTTTT.

This clonotype was recorded many times. V is TRBV11-2 and J is TRBJ2-7; 7 bases fit TRBD2. The germline CDR1 and CDR2 sequences are SGHAT and FQNNGV. The length of the CDR3 is 16 residues. The trim removed 3 bases at V and 2 bases at J, leaving 10 bases unmatched. The CDR3 DNA sequence: TGTGCCAGCAGCTTTCAGGGACTACCCCCAACCTACGAGCAGTACTTC. Amino acids: CASSFQGLPPTYEQYF.

This clonotype showed up many times. The chain recombines TRBV25-1 with TRBJ2-5; D is undetermined. The CDR3 sequence is 14 residues long. Germline CDR1 reads MGHDK; CDR2 reads SYGVNS. V was pared by 2 bases and J by 7 bases, with 14 bases between. This CDR3 is CASSEPPEGRTQYF. The CDR3 DNA sequence: TGTGCCAGCAGTGAACCACCCGAAGGCAGGACCCAGTACTTC.

This clonotype was picked up one time. The chain combines TRBV12-3 or TRBV12-4 with TRBJ1-2; no firm D call. The ends were cut back, 2 bases at V and 11 bases at J, with 18 bases in the middle. This CDR3 region has 14 residues. As DNA, the CDR3 is TGTGCCAGCAGTTTACGGCAGATTCATAAAGGGTACACCTTC. This sequence encodes CASSLRQIHKGYTF.

This clonotype was seen many times. V gene TRBV30 combines with J gene TRBJ2-7, with D tentatively TRBD2 (5 bases). This CDR3 has 14 amino acids. V lost 3 bases, J lost 3 bases, and 15 bases lay in between. Germline loops: CDR1 GTSNPN, CDR2 SVGIG (reference sequence). The CDR3 is CAWRGLGEGYEQYF. In nucleotides, the CDR3 is TGTGCCTGGAGAGGGCTCGGGGAAGGCTACGAGCAGTACTTC.

There are a few counts of this clonotype. V gene TRBV12-3 or TRBV12-4 combines with J gene TRBJ1-1; no firm D call. The V end was cut by 6 bases, the J end by 1 base, with 9 bases between. The CDR3 loop spans 13 amino acids. CDR3 coding DNA: TGTGCCAGCAGGGTACCCTCGAACACTGAAGCTTTCTTT. Its protein product is CASRVPSNTEAFF.

The sample holds a few counts of this clonotype. The chain uses TRBV11-2 and TRBJ2-5; the D gene is possibly TRBD1 (5 bases). In germline, CDR1 is SGHAT, CDR2 FQNNGV. This CDR3 has 18 amino acids. Between the trimmed V and J ends, which lost 0 bases and 4 bases, there was a span of 21 bases. CDR3 residues: CASSLDRWLGPLTETQYF. CDR3 nucleotides: TGTGCCAGCAGCTTAGATCGCTGGTTGGGGCCCCTCACAGAGACCCAGTACTTC.

This clonotype was counted ten times or more. V usage is TRBV7-2 and J usage is TRBJ2-3; 9 nucleotides align to TRBD2. Per the germline V gene, CDR1 is SGHTA and CDR2 is FQGNSA. The junction had 11 bases not matched to a gene; V was cut back by 5 bases and J by 2 bases. There are 17 residues in the CDR3. CDR3 region: CASSPLWREGHTDTQYF. The CDR3 DNA reads as TGTGCCAGCAGCCCCCTCTGGCGGGAGGGACACACAGATACGCAGTATTTT.

In its sample, this clonotype was seen many times. The V gene is TRBV6-1, the J gene TRBJ2-7, with D possibly called TRBD1 or TRBD2 (5 bases each). Germline CDR1 and CDR2: MNHNS and SASEGT. The germline V and J ends were trimmed by 4 bases and 3 bases, with 16 bases remaining between them. The length of the CDR3 is 15 residues. CDR3 loop: CASSGDLESIYEQYF. The CDR3 bases are TGTGCCAGCAGTGGGGACCTCGAATCGATCTACGAGCAGTACTTC.

This clonotype has ten or more counts. This chain joins TRBV5-1 and TRBJ2-7, with TRBD2 matching 10 bases. The CDR3 covers 14 residues. Germline CDR1 SGHRS, CDR2 YFSETQ. Trimming removed 0 bases from V and 4 bases from J; junction bases left unmatched: 1. The CDR3 nucleotides are TGCGCCAGCAGCTTGGGGACTAGCGGATACGAGCAGTACTTC. Protein product: CASSLGTSGYEQYF.

This chain uses TRBV7-2 with TRBJ1-5; 11 nucleotides match TRBD1. Germline CDR1 reads SGHTA; CDR2 reads FQGNSA. CDR3 length: 15 amino acids. The junction had 10 bases not matched to a gene; V was cut back by 9 bases and J by 6 bases. Written as DNA, the CDR3 is TGTGCCAGTGCGGGCGGACAGGGGGCGTTTCAGCCCCAGCATTTT. This encodes CASAGGQGAFQPQHF.